The present entry profiles one T cell receptor beta chain with its context. Its cognate antigen is unknown. Data came from immunoSEQ multiplex PCR; TCRdb stores just in-frame clones and leaves some out. The table lists 150,000 to 180,000 clones, 86% of them singletons, with around 20% in the top ten. This entry belongs to a study of cytomegalovirus exposure and HLA in healthy donors. Study-wide results and caveats: Reports described diagnosis of cytomegalovirus status by the classifier as highly specific and sensitive.

Sequenced: PBMCs. This TCR derives from a man aged 18 to 30 in good health and CMV-seropositive.

This CDR3 reads CASSRRDRVNTEAFF. CDR3 nucleotide sequence: TGTGCCAGTAGTAGACGAGACAGGGTGAACACTGAAGCTTTCTTT. This chain uses TRBV19 with TRBJ1-1, with 7 positions matching TRBD1. This CDR3 is 15 amino acids long. The germline V gene has CDR1 LNHDA and CDR2 SQIVND (reference sequence). J was trimmed by 0 bases and V by 4 bases; bases with no gene match: 5.